One and the same sample provided the 18 T cell receptor beta chains below, sequenced in a study of Tregs in tolerant kidney transplant recipients. Generated by immunoSEQ multiplex PCR, the TCRdb table keeps only in-frame clones and is missing some. The sample gives 200,000 to 300,000 clones, around 81% of which show up once; around 0.61% is in the top ten. Sequencing was carried out using CD4+ T cells from blood. All receptors derive from a human donor in good health.

This clone was counted a few times. This chain uses TRBV7-3 with TRBJ2-7; D perhaps matches TRBD1 (5 bases). V lost 5 bases and J 1 base, leaving 9 bases between the germline ends. Germline CDR1 SGHTA, CDR2 FQGTGA. The CDR3 contains 13 residues. CDR3 sequence: CASSASGSYEQYF. The CDR3 DNA is TGTGCCAGCAGCGCATCAGGGTCCTACGAGCAGTACTTC.

As for this clone: The junction departs from the called germline gene at one end, perhaps through a read error. The chain recombines TRBV4-1 with TRBJ1-1, with a weak D call TRBD1 (5 bases). The CDR3 totals 14 residues. From germline, CDR1 is MGHRA and CDR2 YSYEKL. The CDR3 bases are TGTGCCAGCAGCCAACGGGACGGTAACACTGAAGCTTTCTTT. Protein sequence: CASSQRDGNTEAFF.

The chain recombines TRBV29-1 with TRBJ2-1, with D possibly matching TRBD2 (7 bases). Trimming shortened V by 3 bases and J by 5 bases, and 20 bases separated the two germline ends. The CDR3 has 16 residues. Germline values: CDR1 SQVTM, CDR2 ANQGSEA. CDR3 nucleotides: TGCAGCGTTGATAGGGGGGGCGGAGCCTGGAACAATGAGCAGTTCTTC. Its protein is CSVDRGGGAWNNEQFF.

This sequence joins TRBV5-8 and TRBJ1-1, with 10 bases aligning to TRBD1. Germline V gene lookup returns CDR1 SGHTS and CDR2 YDEGEE. V lost 0 bases and J lost 8; bases outside the gene matches: 7. The CDR3 consists of 15 residues. This chain's CDR3 is CASSLALGQGNEAFF. The CDR3 DNA reads TGTGCCAGCAGCTTGGCCCTGGGACAGGGGAACGAAGCTTTCTTT.

The chain joins TRBV2 to TRBJ2-6; TRBD1 matches at 9 bases. Germline V gives CDR1 SNHLY, CDR2 FYNNEI. This CDR3 region has 16 residues. V was clipped by 4 bases and J by 3 bases; unmatched bases: 4. In nucleotides, the CDR3 is TGTGCCAGCAGTGGCTACAGGGGGCTTGGGGCCAACGTCCTGACTTTC. This gives the protein CASSGYRGLGANVLTF. Full variable domain (outside the CDR3, taken from reference TRBV2 and TRBJ2-6): EPEVTQTPSHQVTQMGQEVILRCVPISNHLYFYWYRQILGQKVEFLVSFYNNEISEKSEIFDDQFSVERPDGSNFTLKIRSTKLEDSAMYFCASSGYRGLGANVLTFGAGSRLTVL.

The V and J genes are TRBV27 and TRBJ2-3; TRBD2 is a possible D gene (7 bases). The CDR3 has 14 residues. CDR1 and CDR2 (germline): MNHEY, SMNVEV (reference sequence). V was trimmed by 4 bases and J by 6 bases, leaving 14 bases between them. CDR3 in amino acids: CASSWWGRGDTQYF. CDR3 sequence (DNA): TGTGCCAGCAGTTGGTGGGGGCGGGGGGATACGCAGTATTTT.

The chain uses TRBV15 and TRBJ2-1, with D unclear. The CDR3 extends over 14 amino acids. Trimming pared 1 base from V and 8 bases from J, leaving 12 bases between. CDR1 and CDR2 from the germline V gene are LNHNV and YYDKDF (reference sequence). Here the CDR3 reads CATSRGRLGYEQFF. The CDR3 coding sequence is TGTGCCACCAGCAGAGGCCGACTTGGGTATGAGCAGTTCTTC.

About this clone itself: In the same sample, other DNA sequences code for this CDR3. V usage is TRBV5-1 and J usage is TRBJ2-3; 12 bases are a match to TRBD2. This CDR3 contains 16 residues. Germline-derived CDR1 and CDR2 are SGHRS and YFSETQ. The ends lost 4 bases at V and 0 bases at J; junction bases unmatched: 3. CDR3 protein: CASSIGLAGSTDTQYF. The CDR3 DNA sequence: TGCGCCAGCAGCATCGGACTAGCGGGGAGCACAGATACGCAGTATTTT.

The chain carries TRBV29-1 and TRBJ2-1; possibly TRBD2 for D (6 bases). CDR3 length: 15 amino acids. The germline V gene has CDR1 SQVTM and CDR2 ANQGSEA. The V end was cut by 0 bases, the J end by 4 bases, with 13 bases between. The CDR3 region has the DNA TGCAGCGTTGAAGAACCTCCGGGACTTTACAATGAGCAGTTCTTC. It codes for CSVEEPPGLYNEQFF.

The rearrangement links TRBV5-1 to TRBJ2-3; tentative D call: TRBD1 (5 bases). V gave up 8 bases and J gave up 0 bases, with 16 bases separating them. The CDR3 is made up of 15 amino acids. The germline V gene has CDR1 SGHRS and CDR2 YFSETQ. The CDR3 region has the DNA TGCGCCAGTACCAGGGTAGGGGTTAGCACAGATACGCAGTATTTT. Translated: CASTRVGVSTDTQYF. Complete variable domain (other parts from reference TRBV5-1 and TRBJ2-3): KAGVTQTPRYLIKTRGQQVTLSCSPISGHRSVSWYQQTPGQGLQFLFEYFSETQRNKGNFPGRFSGRQFSNSRSEMNVSTLELGDSALYLCASTRVGVSTDTQYFGPGTRLTVL.

This clone occurred a few times. The chain couples TRBV11-2 to TRBJ2-3, with D perhaps TRBD2 (6 bases). Trimming cost V 3 bases and J 2 bases, with 12 bases left between them. This CDR3 is 15 amino acids long. The germline V gene encodes CDR1 SGHAT and CDR2 FQNNGV. The CDR3 DNA is TGTGCCAGCAGCTTTTACGGGAGACCCACAGATACGCAGTATTTT. Protein: CASSFYGRPTDTQYF.

This chain links TRBV18 with TRBJ2-5; TRBD1 might be the D (5 bases). From germline, CDR1 is KGHSH and CDR2 LQKENI. This CDR3 is built from 14 residues. V was shortened by 2 bases and J by 5 bases, with 12 bases between the two germline ends. This CDR3 reads CASSPGARAETQYF. As DNA, the CDR3 is TGTGCCAGCTCACCAGGGGCCAGAGCGGAGACCCAGTACTTC.

V is TRBV6-5 and J is TRBJ1-5, with unresolved D. The V end was cut by 6 bases, the J end by 0 bases, with 12 bases between. The CDR3 sequence is 15 residues long. Germline lookup yields CDR1 MNHEY and CDR2 SVGAGI. DNA of the CDR3: TGTGCCAGCAGAGTCCGGGAATATAGCAATCAGCCCCAGCATTTT. This translates into CASRVREYSNQPQHF.

The chain uses TRBV2 and TRBJ1-4; D perhaps matches TRBD1 (5 bases). V was shortened by 8 bases and J by 4 bases, with 11 bases between the two germline ends. Germline V gene sequence: CDR1 SNHLY, CDR2 FYNNEI. The CDR3 is made up of 13 amino acids. The CDR3 nucleotides are TGTGCCAGCCGGGGCAGACGTAATGAAAAACTGTTTTTT. It encodes CASRGRRNEKLFF. The variable domain in full, with the rest retrieved from reference TRBV2 and TRBJ1-4, is EPEVTQTPSHQVTQMGQEVILRCVPISNHLYFYWYRQILGQKVEFLVSFYNNEISEKSEIFDDQFSVERPDGSNFTLKIRSTKLEDSAMYFCASRGRRNEKLFFGSGTQLSVL.

This clone was observed a handful of times. The V and J genes are TRBV5-5 and TRBJ1-5; no definite D call. The CDR3 loop spans 13 amino acids. CDR1 SGHKS and CDR2 YYEKEE come from the germline V gene (reference sequence). The V end was cut by 1 base, the J end by 5 bases, with 7 bases between. DNA for the CDR3: TGTGCCAGCAGCTTGAGTCAAGATCAGCCCCAGCATTTT. It specifies CASSLSQDQPQHF.

This clone was seen only once. The V gene is TRBV5-1, the J gene TRBJ1-2, with D possibly being TRBD1 (5 bases). Germline CDR1 is SGHRS and CDR2 is YFSETQ. The CDR3 has 13 amino acids. Trimming removed 5 bases from V and 4 bases from J, with 12 bases in between. The chain's CDR3 is CASSRGGGYGYTF. The CDR3, as DNA: TGCGCCAGCAGTAGGGGTGGGGGCTATGGCTACACCTTC.

This chain uses TRBV7-9 with TRBJ1-2, with D unclear. Germline V gene data show CDR1 as SEHNR and CDR2 as FQNEAQ (reference sequence). V lost 0 bases and J lost 2, with 13 bases in between. This CDR3 comprises 16 residues. The CDR3 region has the DNA TGTGCCAGCAGCTTAGCGCTGGGCCACTCGAACTATGGCTACACCTTC. This codes for CASSLALGHSNYGYTF. Full variable domain (remainder filled in from reference TRBV7-9 and TRBJ1-2): DTGVSQNPRHKITKRGQNVTFRCDPISEHNRLYWYRQTLGQGPEFLTYFQNEAQLEKSRLLSDRFSAERPKGSFSTLEIQRTEQGDSAMYLCASSLALGHSNYGYTFGSGTRLTVV.

The V call is TRBV18, the J call TRBJ1-1; 7 nucleotides align to TRBD1. The trim removed 3 bases at V and 4 bases at J, leaving 11 bases unmatched. Germline loops: CDR1 KGHSH, CDR2 LQKENI. This CDR3 comprises 16 residues. CDR3 region: CASSPTSTGAGTEAFF. The DNA of the CDR3 is TGTGCCAGCTCACCGACGTCAACAGGGGCCGGCACTGAAGCTTTCTTT.